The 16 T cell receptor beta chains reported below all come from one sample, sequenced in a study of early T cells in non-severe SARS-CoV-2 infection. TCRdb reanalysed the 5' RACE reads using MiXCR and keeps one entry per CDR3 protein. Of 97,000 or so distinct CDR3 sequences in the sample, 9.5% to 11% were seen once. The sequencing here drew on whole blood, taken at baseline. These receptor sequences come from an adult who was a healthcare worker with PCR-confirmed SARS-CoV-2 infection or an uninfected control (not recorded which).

The CDR3 here is CSASELGQNPYNEQFF. CDR3 DNA sequence: TGCAGTGCTAGTGAACTGGGTCAGAACCCCTACAATGAGCAGTTCTTC. The chain links TRBV20-1 to TRBJ2-1; D is unresolved. The CDR3 has 16 residues. Trimming stripped 3 bases from V and 2 bases from J, with 17 bases between. The germline gives CDR1 DFQATT, CDR2 SNEGSKA (reference sequence).

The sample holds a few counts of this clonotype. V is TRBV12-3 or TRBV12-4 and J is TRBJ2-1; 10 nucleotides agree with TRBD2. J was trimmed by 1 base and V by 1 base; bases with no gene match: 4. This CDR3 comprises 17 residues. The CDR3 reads CASSLDSGGFSYNEQFF. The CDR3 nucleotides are TGTGCCAGCAGTTTAGATAGCGGGGGGTTTTCCTACAATGAGCAGTTCTTC.

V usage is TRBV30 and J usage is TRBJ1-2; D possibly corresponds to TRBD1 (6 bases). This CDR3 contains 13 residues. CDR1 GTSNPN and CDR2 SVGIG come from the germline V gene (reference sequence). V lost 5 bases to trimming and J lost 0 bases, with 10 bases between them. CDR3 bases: TGTGCCTGGCAACAGGGAACTAACTATGGCTACACCTTC. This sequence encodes CAWQQGTNYGYTF. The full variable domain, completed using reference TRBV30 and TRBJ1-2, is SQTIHQWPATLVQPVGSPLSLECTVEGTSNPNLYWYRQAAGRGLQLLFYSVGIGQISSEVPQNLSASRPQDRQFILSSKKLLLSDSGFYLCAWQQGTNYGYTFGSGTRLTVV.

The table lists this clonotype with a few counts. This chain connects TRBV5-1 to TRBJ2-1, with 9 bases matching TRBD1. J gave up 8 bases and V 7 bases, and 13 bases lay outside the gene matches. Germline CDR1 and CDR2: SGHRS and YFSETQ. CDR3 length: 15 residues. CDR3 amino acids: CASGWQGQGFDEQFF. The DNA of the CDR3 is TGCGCCAGCGGCTGGCAAGGACAGGGGTTCGATGAGCAGTTCTTC. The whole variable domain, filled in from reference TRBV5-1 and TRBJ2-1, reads KAGVTQTPRYLIKTRGQQVTLSCSPISGHRSVSWYQQTPGQGLQFLFEYFSETQRNKGNFPGRFSGRQFSNSRSEMNVSTLELGDSALYLCASGWQGQGFDEQFFGPGTRLTVL.

The CDR3 DNA reads as TGTGCCAGCAGCTTATCTATAGCGGGAGCCTACGAGCAGTACTTC. Its translation: CASSLSIAGAYEQYF. The chain recombines TRBV7-2 with TRBJ2-7, with 9 bases aligning to TRBD2. This CDR3 has 15 residues. CDR1 and CDR2 (germline): SGHTA, FQGNSA. V was clipped by 2 bases and J by 2 bases; unmatched bases: 4.

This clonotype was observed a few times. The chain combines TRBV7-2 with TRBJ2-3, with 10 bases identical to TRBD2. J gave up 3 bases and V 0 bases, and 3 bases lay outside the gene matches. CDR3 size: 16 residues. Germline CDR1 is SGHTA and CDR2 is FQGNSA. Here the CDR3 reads CASSLASGRETDTQYF. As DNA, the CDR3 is TGTGCCAGCAGCTTAGCCAGCGGGAGGGAGACAGATACGCAGTATTTT.

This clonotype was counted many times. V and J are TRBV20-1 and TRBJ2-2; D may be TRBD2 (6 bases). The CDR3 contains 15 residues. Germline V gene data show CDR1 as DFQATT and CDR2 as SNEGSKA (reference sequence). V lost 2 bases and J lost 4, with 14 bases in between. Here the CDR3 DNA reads TGCAGTGCTAGACTTGGGGGAGGTTTCACCGGGGAGCTGTTTTTT. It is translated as CSARLGGGFTGELFF.

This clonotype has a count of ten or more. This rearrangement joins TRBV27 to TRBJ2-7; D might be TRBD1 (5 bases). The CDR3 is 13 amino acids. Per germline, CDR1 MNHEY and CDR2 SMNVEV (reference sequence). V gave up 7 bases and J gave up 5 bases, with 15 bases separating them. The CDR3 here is CASTLRRGNEQYF. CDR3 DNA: TGTGCCAGCACCCTCCGAAGGGGAAACGAGCAGTACTTC.

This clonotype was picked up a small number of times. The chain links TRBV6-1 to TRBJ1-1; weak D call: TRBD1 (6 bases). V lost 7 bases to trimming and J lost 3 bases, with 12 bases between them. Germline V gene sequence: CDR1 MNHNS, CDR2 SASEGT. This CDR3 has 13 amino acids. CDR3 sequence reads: CASTRQAYTEAFF. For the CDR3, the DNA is TGTGCCAGCACCCGACAGGCCTACACTGAAGCTTTCTTT.

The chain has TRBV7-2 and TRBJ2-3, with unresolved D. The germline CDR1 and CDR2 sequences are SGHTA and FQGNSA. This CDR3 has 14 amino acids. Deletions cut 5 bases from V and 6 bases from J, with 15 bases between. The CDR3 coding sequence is TGTGCCAGCAGCCCGCCTCCGCTGAAGGATACGCAGTATTTT. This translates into CASSPPPLKDTQYF.

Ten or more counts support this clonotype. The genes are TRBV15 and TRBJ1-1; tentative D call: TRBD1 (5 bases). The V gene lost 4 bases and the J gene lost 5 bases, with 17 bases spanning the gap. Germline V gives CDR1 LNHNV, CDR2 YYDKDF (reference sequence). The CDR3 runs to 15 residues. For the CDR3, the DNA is TGTGCCACCAGCAATCTGCTGGGGCTAGGAACTGAAGCTTTCTTT. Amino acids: CATSNLLGLGTEAFF.

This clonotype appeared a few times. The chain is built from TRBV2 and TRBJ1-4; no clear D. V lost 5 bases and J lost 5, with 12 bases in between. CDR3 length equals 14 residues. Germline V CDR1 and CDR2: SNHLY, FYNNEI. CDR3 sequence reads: CASSQTRGNEKLFF. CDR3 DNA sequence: TGTGCCAGCAGTCAGACAAGAGGGAATGAAAAACTGTTTTTT.

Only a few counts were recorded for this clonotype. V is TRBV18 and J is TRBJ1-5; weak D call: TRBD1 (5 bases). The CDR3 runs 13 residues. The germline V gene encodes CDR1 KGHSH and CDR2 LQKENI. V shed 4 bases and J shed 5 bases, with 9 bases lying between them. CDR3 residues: CASSRQGDQPQHF. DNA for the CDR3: TGTGCCAGCTCACGGCAGGGTGATCAGCCCCAGCATTTT.

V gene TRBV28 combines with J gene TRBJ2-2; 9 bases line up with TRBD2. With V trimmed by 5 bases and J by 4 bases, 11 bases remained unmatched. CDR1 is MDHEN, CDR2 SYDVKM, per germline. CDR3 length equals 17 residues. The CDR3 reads CASSMNTGTSFTGELFF. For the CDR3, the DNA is TGTGCCAGCAGTATGAACACCGGGACTAGCTTCACCGGGGAGCTGTTTTTT.

Written as DNA, the CDR3 is TGTGCCAGCAGACAGGATCGCAATGAGCAGTTCTTC. Translating it yields CASRQDRNEQFF. The chain has TRBV7-2 and TRBJ2-1; tentative D call: TRBD1 (5 bases). This CDR3 region has 12 residues. Trimming shortened V by 6 bases and J by 6 bases, and 9 bases separated the two germline ends. CDR1 is SGHTA and CDR2 is FQGNSA in the germline V gene.

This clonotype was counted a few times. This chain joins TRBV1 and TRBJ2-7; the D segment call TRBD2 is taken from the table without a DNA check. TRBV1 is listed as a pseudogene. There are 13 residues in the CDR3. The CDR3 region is CTSSSSPYYEQYF. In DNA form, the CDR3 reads TGCACCAGCAGCTCCTCCCCCTACTACGAGCAGTACTTC.